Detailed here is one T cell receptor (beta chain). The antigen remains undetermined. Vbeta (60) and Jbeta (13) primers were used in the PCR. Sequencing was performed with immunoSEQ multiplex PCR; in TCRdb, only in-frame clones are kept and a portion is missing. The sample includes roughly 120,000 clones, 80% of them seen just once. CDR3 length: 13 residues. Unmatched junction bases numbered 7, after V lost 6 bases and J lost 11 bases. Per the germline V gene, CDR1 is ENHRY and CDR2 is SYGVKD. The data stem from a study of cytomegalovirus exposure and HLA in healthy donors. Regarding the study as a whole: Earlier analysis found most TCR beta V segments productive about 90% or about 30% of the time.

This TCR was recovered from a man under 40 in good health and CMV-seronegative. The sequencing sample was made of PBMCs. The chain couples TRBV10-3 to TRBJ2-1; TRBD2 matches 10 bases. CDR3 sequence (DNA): TGTGCCATCAGCGAGACTAGCGGGTTGAAGCAGTTCTTC. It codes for CAISETSGLKQFF.